This note documents a single T cell receptor (beta chain) sequence. The CDR3 is 15 amino acids. The V segment lost 4 bases and the J segment 1 base; nucleotides outside the gene matches: 4. Germline V CDR1 and CDR2: LNHDA, SQIVND (reference sequence). The sample belongs to a study of blood T cell repertoires in COVID-19. Study background: Whether acute or convalescent, the COVID-19 samples came from the United States, Italy and Spain. T cells, B-cell-depleted T cells, or PBMCs provided the cDNA or gDNA that served as material.

Sequenced by immunoSEQ multiplex PCR; TCRdb stores in-frame clones only, minus some. This table has about 400,000 clones, approximately 88% appearing once. Participant reports of clinical history set cohort assignment. This sequence was found in a woman between 40 and 55 years old with acute COVID-19. Sequencing was performed on PBMCs or T cells enriched from blood (not recorded which). The rearrangement uses TRBV19 and TRBJ1-5; TRBD1 matches 7 bases. CDR3 DNA sequence: TGTGCCAGTAGTACGACAGGGAACAGCAATCAGCCCCAGCATTTT. Translation gives CASSTTGNSNQPQHF.